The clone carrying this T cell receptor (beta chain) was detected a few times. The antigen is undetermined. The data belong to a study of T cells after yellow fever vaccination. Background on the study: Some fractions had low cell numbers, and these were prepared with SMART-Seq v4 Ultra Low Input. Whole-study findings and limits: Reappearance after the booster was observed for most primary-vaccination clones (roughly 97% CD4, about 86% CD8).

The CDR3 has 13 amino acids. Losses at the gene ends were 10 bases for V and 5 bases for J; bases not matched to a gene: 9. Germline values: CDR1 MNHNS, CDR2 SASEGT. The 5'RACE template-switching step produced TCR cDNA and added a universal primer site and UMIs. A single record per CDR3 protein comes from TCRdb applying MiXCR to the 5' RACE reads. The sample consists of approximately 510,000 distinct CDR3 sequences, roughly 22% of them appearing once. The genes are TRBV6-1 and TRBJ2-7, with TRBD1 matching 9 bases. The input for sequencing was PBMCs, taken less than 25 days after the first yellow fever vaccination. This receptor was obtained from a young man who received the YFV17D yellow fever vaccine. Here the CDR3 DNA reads TGTGCCACTACCTCGGGACAGGGCGACGAGCAGTACTTC. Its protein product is CATTSGQGDEQYF.